The 18 T cell receptor beta chains listed next were all sequenced from one sample in a study of CXCR3-negative and CXCR3-positive naive CD8 T cells. General study results and limits: Greater hydrophobicity was found in TRB CDR3s of CXCR3-positive naive cells than of CXCR3-negative naive cells.

These receptors' antigens are unknown. Through 5' RACE with UMI labels, the TRB cDNA libraries were prepared. Following a re-call of the 5' RACE reads, TCRdb has one entry per CDR3 protein and lacks DNA. The table lists nearly 110,000 distinct CDR3 sequences. Sequencing was done on a sample of naive CXCR3+ CD8+ T cells from blood. Regarding subset: CD45RO-CCR7+CD27+CD95- naive CD8+ T cells expressing CXCR3 (TNR3+). These receptor sequences come from a human donor in good health. Some clones in this sample may be carry-over from other donors' samples.

The V and J genes are TRBV4-3 and TRBJ2-5; TCRdb gives TRBD1 as the D gene, but with no DNA this cannot be confirmed. CDR1 and CDR2 from the germline V gene are LGHNA and YSLEER. The length of the CDR3 is 18 residues. This CDR3 reads CASSQEDLGGLLQETQYF.

This chain uses TRBV10-3 with TRBJ1-2. The CDR3 loop spans 16 amino acids. In germline, CDR1 is ENHRY, CDR2 SYGVKD. The CDR3 is CAISGVKGFVGYGYTF.

The V call is TRBV6-5, the J call TRBJ2-3; TCRdb reports TRBD2, a call that lacks DNA to check it against. The germline CDR1 and CDR2 sequences are MNHEY and SVGAGI. The CDR3 consists of 16 residues. The CDR3 reads CASSYATSGLTDTQYF.

CDR3 residues: CASSWEGNQPQHF. The rearrangement links TRBV12-3 or TRBV12-4 to TRBJ1-5; checking the TCRdb D call of TRBD1 is not possible without DNA. The CDR3 covers 13 residues.

This chain joins TRBV6-4 and TRBJ2-1; TCRdb names TRBD1, which stays unverified in the absence of DNA. Germline assignment: CDR1 MRHNA and CDR2 SNTAGT. This CDR3 spans 16 amino acids. The CDR3 reads CASSDSGRGPYNEQFF.

The rearrangement links TRBV7-8 to TRBJ2-1; absent DNA, TCRdb's TRBD2 call cannot be checked. This CDR3 spans 16 amino acids. Germline-derived CDR1 and CDR2 are SGHVS and FQNEAQ. The CDR3 region is CASSLDVGAGVYEQFF.

This sequence joins TRBV20-1 and TRBJ1-3; there is no DNA to check the TCRdb D call of TRBD1. The CDR3 totals 18 residues. Per germline, CDR1 DFQATT and CDR2 SNEGSKA (reference sequence). Here the CDR3 reads CSARGTCLEVSSGNTIYF.

The chain is built from TRBV4-1 and TRBJ1-1. In germline, CDR1 is MGHRA, CDR2 YSYEKL. This CDR3 contains 13 residues. The CDR3 spells CASSRTRNTEAFF.

Here the CDR3 reads CASSLDAAGGHEQFF. The chain has TRBV5-1 and TRBJ2-1; TCRdb calls TRBD2, which cannot be checked without DNA. The CDR3 is 15 residues long. Germline CDR1 SGHRS, CDR2 YFSETQ.

The V and J genes are TRBV7-3 and TRBJ2-1; TCRdb selects TRBD2, and the lack of DNA leaves this call unchecked. CDR1 is SGHTA, CDR2 FQGTGA, per germline. The CDR3 length is 14 residues. The CDR3 is CASSSGLGYNEQFF.

The J gene is TRBJ1-1, the V gene TRBV12-3 or TRBV12-4; TCRdb reports TRBD1, a call that lacks DNA to check it against. The CDR3 contains 18 residues. The chain's CDR3 is CASSLASTGGNLNTEAFF.

The chain carries TRBV29-1 and TRBJ1-2. Germline CDR1 reads SQVTM; CDR2 reads ANQGSEA. This CDR3 has 14 residues. CDR3: CSVPEGGTNYGYTF. Full variable domain (remainder filled in from reference TRBV29-1 and TRBJ1-2): SAVISQKPSRDICQRGTSLTIQCQVDSQVTMMFWYRQQPGQSLTLIATANQGSEATYESGFVIDKFPISRPNLTFSTLTVSNMSPEDSSIYLCSVPEGGTNYGYTFGSGTRLTVV.

The chain joins TRBV6-5 to TRBJ2-5. Germline CDR1 is MNHEY and CDR2 is SVGAGI. This CDR3 is built from 13 residues. CDR3 loop: CASSYAGSETQYF.

V usage is TRBV7-9 and J usage is TRBJ1-2; absent DNA, TCRdb's TRBD1 call cannot be checked. There are 13 residues in the CDR3. CDR1 is SEHNR and CDR2 is FQNEAQ in the germline V gene (reference sequence). The chain's CDR3 is CAHSDREGYGYTF. Based on the CDR3 plus reference TRBV7-9 and TRBJ1-2, the full variable domain is DTGVSQNPRHKITKRGQNVTFRCDPISEHNRLYWYRQTLGQGPEFLTYFQNEAQLEKSRLLSDRFSAERPKGSFSTLEIQRTEQGDSAMYLCAHSDREGYGYTFGSGTRLTVV.

V and J are TRBV2 and TRBJ2-3. Germline CDR1 and CDR2: SNHLY and FYNNEI. The CDR3 extends over 13 amino acids. This CDR3 is CASKVLGTDTQYF. Complete variable domain (other parts from reference TRBV2 and TRBJ2-3): EPEVTQTPSHQVTQMGQEVILRCVPISNHLYFYWYRQILGQKVEFLVSFYNNEISEKSEIFDDQFSVERPDGSNFTLKIRSTKLEDSAMYFCASKVLGTDTQYFGPGTRLTVL.

The gene calls are TRBV11-2 and TRBJ2-7; checking the TCRdb D call of TRBD1 is not possible without DNA. The CDR3 covers 13 residues. Germline V lookup: CDR1 SGHAT, CDR2 FQNNGV. The CDR3 here is CATEGQGSYEQYF.

The chain employs TRBV7-6 and TRBJ2-7; the D call of TRBD2 rests on TCRdb alone, since no DNA is present to check it. The V gene's germline CDR1 is SGHVS and CDR2 FNYEAQ. CDR3 length: 14 residues. The CDR3 sequence: CASSAWTSAEEQYF.

The V call is TRBV9, the J call TRBJ2-3. CDR3 length: 14 residues. CDR1 SGDLS and CDR2 YYNGEE come from the germline V gene. The CDR3 sequence is CASSVGGSTDTQYF.